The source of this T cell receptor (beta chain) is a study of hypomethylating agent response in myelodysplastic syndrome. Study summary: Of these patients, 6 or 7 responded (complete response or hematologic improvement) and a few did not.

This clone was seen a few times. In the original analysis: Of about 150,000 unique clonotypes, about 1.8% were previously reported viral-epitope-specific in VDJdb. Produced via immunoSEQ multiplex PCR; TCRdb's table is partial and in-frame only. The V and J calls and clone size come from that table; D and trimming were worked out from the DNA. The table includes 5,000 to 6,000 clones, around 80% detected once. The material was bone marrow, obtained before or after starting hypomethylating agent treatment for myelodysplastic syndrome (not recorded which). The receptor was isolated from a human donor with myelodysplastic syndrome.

The CDR3 is CASSLRRTSTDTQYF. The CDR3 DNA is TGCGCCAGCAGCCTCCGTAGGACTAGCACAGATACGCAGTATTTT. The gene calls are TRBV5-1 and TRBJ2-3; tentative D call: TRBD2 (5 bases). CDR1 and CDR2 from the germline V gene are SGHRS and YFSETQ. The CDR3 sequence is 15 residues long. The germline V and J ends were trimmed by 4 bases and 0 bases, with 12 bases remaining between them.